This paragraph covers one T cell receptor (beta chain) sequence. Its antigen is as yet unknown. The authors built TCR beta libraries using iRepertoire HTBI primers and Arm-PCR of CDR3 regions. TCRdb recomputed calls from the multiplex PCR reads with MiXCR, one row per CDR3 protein. The repertoire holds hundreds of thousands of distinct CDR3 sequences, with roughly 17% as singletons. With 8 bases removed from V and 5 bases from J, the gap between germline ends came to 14 bases. CDR3 length: 13 residues. CDR1 is MNHEY, CDR2 SVGEGT, per germline. The sample is drawn from a study of regulatory T cells in long-lasting Graves disease. Study-wide results and limits: Persistent patients shared more public clonotypes (about 2,700) than newly diagnosed patients (about 1,000).

The time point: newly diagnosed GD, antithyroid drugs for less than 3 months. Construction of the TCR library relied on RNA isolated from PBMCs. The data also belong to a second study, concerning T cells in Graves' hyperthyroidism and ophthalmopathy.

Specimen: peripheral blood mononuclear cells (PBMCs), collected at new diagnosis, from a patient treated with antithyroid drugs. The genes are TRBV6-2 or TRBV6-3 and TRBJ2-3, with D hard to call. The receptor was derived from a woman aged 25 to 39 with Graves disease. CDR3 in DNA: TGTGCCAGCCTTAACCACGTGGGAGATACGCAGTATTTT. As protein: CASLNHVGDTQYF.